This T cell receptor beta chain was documented in a study of OX40 agonist ivuxolimab in advanced cancers. At the level of the whole study: The costimulatory receptor OX40 (CD134) was targeted by ivuxolimab, a fully human IgG2 agonistic monoclonal antibody. Intravenous ivuxolimab was administered to patients every 2 weeks at six dose levels: 0.01, 0.1, 0.3, 1.5, 3 and 10 mg/kg. Of the roughly 52 dose-escalation patients, hepatocellular carcinoma was present in about 20, melanoma in around 15, renal cell carcinoma in 9 and head and neck cancer in 9. The dose-escalation cohort was approximately 83% male with a mean age of around 64 years, ranging from roughly 23 to 90. Patients were allowed to have had prior anti-PD-1, anti-PD-L1 or anti-CTLA-4 therapy, and 30% to 50% of the dose-escalation patients had previously received checkpoint inhibitors. Partial responses occurred in three dose-escalation patients: two with cutaneous melanoma and one with hepatocellular carcinoma. The point of sequencing TCRbeta in the periphery was to test whether ivuxolimab changed TCR sequence diversity and drove clonal T-cell expansion. The paper describes the monotherapy dose-escalation part (N of about 47 patients) of the phase I trial of ivuxolimab.

Notes on this clone: There is no known antigen for this receptor. Base qualities were left out, and no much larger clone turns up one base away.

What the study reported, not specific to this receptor: After ivuxolimab, expanded clones were on average more numerous among CD8+ T cells than among CD4+ T cells. Low levels of normalized T-cell clonal expansion were also seen in some patients who did not respond. In partial responders in the 0.1-3.0 mg/kg groups, normalized peripheral clonal expansion was found to be among the lowest, especially among CD8+ T cells. The antigen specificity of the clonally expanded peripheral T cells was not determined. At doses of 0.1 to 3.0 mg/kg, clonal expansion of both CD4+ and CD8+ T cells in blood was seen between baseline and week 6.

The trial excluded patients who had a history of autoimmune disease or who were on systemic immunosuppression. In every dose cohort, peripheral blood was drawn for TCR sequencing at baseline, cycle 4 day 1, and cycle 7 day 1. Samples were obtained from an open-label, multicenter, first-in-human phase I dose-escalation trial of ivuxolimab. Adults with locally advanced or metastatic melanoma, renal cell carcinoma, hepatocellular carcinoma or head and neck squamous cell carcinoma were enrolled in the trial. CD4+ and CD8+ T cells were sorted separately from peripheral blood before TCR sequencing. Genomic DNA was extracted from sorted cells for sequencing of the TCRbeta CDR3 region. TCRbeta CDR3 regions were sequenced using the immunoSEQ Assay. Imported from immuneACCESS, the table was reduced by TCRdb to in-frame sequences with V and J called. These copies leave out some clones; in studies compared against another copy, an unresolved V gene accounts for under half, and the cause of the remainder is not known. For this sample the table gives about 64,000 clones, of which roughly 80% were detected only once. Roughly 5.1% of the sample lies in the top ten.

According to the germline V gene, CDR1 reads SGHTS and CDR2 reads YDEGEE. CDR3 length: 14 amino acids, cysteine to phenylalanine. The entry retains the CDR3 DNA only, 42 bases that are in frame from base 1. V is clipped by 4 bases and J by 3 bases, and the sequence between their germline boundaries is 11 bases long. The source was CD4+ or CD8+ T cells sorted from blood, collected in a trial of the OX40 agonist ivuxolimab. This receptor was taken from an adult with an advanced solid tumor such as melanoma, head and neck, liver or kidney cancer. The rearranged chain carries TRBV5-8 and TRBJ1-5; a tentative D call is TRBD1 (5 bases match). The DNA sequence is given as TGTGCCAGCAGCATCGGGGCTTACAATCAGCCCCAGCATTTT. Translated, this gives CASSIGAYNQPQHF.